Listed below are T cell receptor beta chains from one sample, sequenced in a study of T cells after yellow fever vaccination. TCRdb itself ran the 5' RACE reads through MiXCR, one entry per CDR3 protein. The repertoire consists of 310,000 or so distinct CDR3 sequences, with 6.8% occurring once and the leading ten covering 15% to 20%. Sequenced here: PBMCs, sampled approximately 47 days after the first yellow fever vaccination. Every receptor here comes from a man between 18 and 29 years old who received the YFV17D yellow fever vaccine. The CDR3 runs from the conserved cysteine through the conserved F or W. D genes are given only for firm matches. Size values are once, few and many counts, or a class for expanded clones, and some rows have none.

j_call,clone_size,v_call,d_call,cdr3_nt,cdr3_aa
TRBJ2-3,few,TRBV10-3,.,TGTGCCATCAGTGAGTCGAGAGGAGATACGCAGTATTTT,CAISESRGDTQYF
TRBJ2-5,few,TRBV12-5,TRBD1,TGTGCTAGTGGTTTGGTACATAATTGTAGGGACAGGGGACAAGAGACCCAGTACTTC,CASGLVHNCRDRGQETQYF
TRBJ2-1,.,TRBV24-1,.,TGTGCCACCAGTGATTTTAGACATCCCTACAATGAGCAGTTCTTC,CATSDFRHPYNEQFF
TRBJ2-3,many,TRBV29-1,.,TGCAGCGTCTCGGGGGCAAGCACAGATACGCAGTATTTT,CSVSGASTDTQYF
TRBJ1-5,few,TRBV20-1,.,TGCAGTGCTAGTGGGGGGCTTTCTCCCAATCAGCCCCAGCATTTT,CSASGGLSPNQPQHF
TRBJ2-3,.,TRBV7-9,TRBD2,TGTGCCAGCAGCTTAATTAGCGGGGGATTGACAGATACGCAGTATTTT,CASSLISGGLTDTQYF
TRBJ1-1,few,TRBV7-2,.,TGTGCCAGCACCTTTCAGGGGCTGACTGAAGCTTTCTTT,CASTFQGLTEAFF
TRBJ2-3,.,TRBV20-1,TRBD2,TGCAGTGCCAGAGGGACTAGCGGAACGTCTAGCACAGATACGCAGTATTTT,CSARGTSGTSSTDTQYF
TRBJ1-2,.,TRBV9,.,TGTGCCAGCAGCGTAGAGGGGCAGGGCCGGGATGGCTACACCTTC,CASSVEGQGRDGYTF
TRBJ2-7,.,TRBV2,.,TGTGCCAGCAGGGATGGCTACGAGCAGTACTTC,CASRDGYEQYF
TRBJ1-1,few,TRBV28,.,TGTGCCAGCAGTTTCGTCAGGGCATCGAACACTGAAGCTTTCTTT,CASSFVRASNTEAFF
TRBJ2-1,many,TRBV7-2,.,TGTGCCAGCAGCTCTCAGGAGGGGAGGTCGGCGCAGTTCTTC,CASSSQEGRSAQFF
TRBJ2-1,few,TRBV20-1,TRBD2,TGCAGTACAGCGGGGGGTGGCAATGAGCAGTTCTTC,CSTAGGGNEQFF
TRBJ2-1,few,TRBV20-1,.,TGCAGTGCTAGAGTTACAGGGCGATGGTATGAGCAGTTCTTC,CSARVTGRWYEQFF
TRBJ2-5,few,TRBV15,TRBD2,TGTGCCACCAGCAGGACTAGCGGGGGGGCGGGTGAGACCCAGTACTTC,CATSRTSGGAGETQYF
TRBJ2-7,.,TRBV19,TRBD2,TGTGCCAGTAGTATAGCCGGGAGGGACGGAGACGAGCAGTACTTC,CASSIAGRDGDEQYF
TRBJ1-2,few,TRBV30,.,TGTGCCTGGAGTGTTAAGGCGGCCCATGGCTACACCTTC,CAWSVKAAHGYTF
TRBJ2-2,many,TRBV12-3/TRBV12-4,.,TGTGCCAGCAGTCGGATACCTTTGACCGGGGAGCTGTTTTTT,CASSRIPLTGELFF
TRBJ1-2,.,TRBV4-1,TRBD1,TGCGCCAGCAGCCACCTAGACAGGGACTATGGCTACACCTTC,CASSHLDRDYGYTF
TRBJ2-3,.,TRBV11-2,TRBD1,TGTGCCAGCAGCTCAGGTCGACAGGGGAGCGCAGATACGCAGTATTTT,CASSSGRQGSADTQYF
TRBJ2-7,.,TRBV5-1,TRBD1,TGCGCCAGCAGGCCCACAGGGGGGATCATCTACGAGCAGTACTTC,CASRPTGGIIYEQYF
TRBJ2-7,few,TRBV20-1,.,TGCAGTGCAAGGACAGCTATGTCCTACGAGCAGTACTTC,CSARTAMSYEQYF
TRBJ2-5,many,TRBV2,.,TGTGCCAGCTCGCTCAGGGGAACCTTGCAAGAGACCCAGTACTTC,CASSLRGTLQETQYF
TRBJ1-1,few,TRBV6-1,.,TGTGCCAGCAACAATAGGGTAGGGCGGCTCCTAACGAACACTGAAGCTTTCTTT,CASNNRVGRLLTNTEAFF
TRBJ2-1,.,TRBV11-1,TRBD1,TGTGCCAGCAGCAGGGACAGGGGCGGATACAATGAGCAGTTCTTC,CASSRDRGGYNEQFF
TRBJ2-1,.,TRBV6-2/TRBV6-3,TRBD2,TGTGCCAGCACCCGCGGGGGGATTCACAATGAGCAGTTCTTC,CASTRGGIHNEQFF
TRBJ2-2,many,TRBV4-1,TRBD1,TGCGCCAGCAGCCAAGATATCCGACAGGGCACCGGGGAGCTGTTTTTT,CASSQDIRQGTGELFF
TRBJ2-1,few,TRBV3-1,TRBD2,TGTGCCAGCAGCCAAGGGACTAGCGGGGGAGTACGGCAGTTCTTC,CASSQGTSGGVRQFF
TRBJ2-5,.,TRBV30,.,TGTGCCTGGAGTTCGGGGGAGACCCAGTACTTC,CAWSSGETQYF
TRBJ1-4,.,TRBV3-1,.,TGTGCCAGCAGCCAAGTATTTCAGGCTATCGAAAAACTGTTTTTT,CASSQVFQAIEKLFF
TRBJ2-3,few,TRBV24-1,.,TGTGCCACCAGTGTCGGACAGCCCGGAACAGATACGCAGTATTTT,CATSVGQPGTDTQYF
TRBJ2-3,many,TRBV7-2,.,TGTGCCAGCAGCTACGCTAGCTTAGATACGCAGTATTTT,CASSYASLDTQYF
TRBJ2-2,many,TRBV18,TRBD1,TGTGCCAGCTCCCAGACTGGGACAGGGGTCACCGGGGAGCTGTTTTTT,CASSQTGTGVTGELFF
TRBJ2-7,.,TRBV12-3/TRBV12-4,.,TGTGCCGGCAGTACCCGGAGCTACTACGAGCAGTACTTC,CAGSTRSYYEQYF
TRBJ2-3,.,TRBV6-2/TRBV6-3,.,TGTGCCAGCAGTTACAAGGGGCAGGATACGCAGTATTTT,CASSYKGQDTQYF
TRBJ1-6,.,TRBV10-3,TRBD1,TGTGCCATCAGTGCGACAGGGGGCATGGTTGGTTATAATTCACCCCTCCACTTT,CAISATGGMVGYNSPLHF
TRBJ2-5,few,TRBV5-1,TRBD1,TGCGCCAGCAGCCCCGGGACAGCGAACCAAGAGACCCAGTACTTC,CASSPGTANQETQYF
TRBJ2-1,few,TRBV6-5,.,TGTGCCAGCAGTTACCGGGATGGGACACATGAGCAGTTCTTC,CASSYRDGTHEQFF
TRBJ1-4,.,TRBV4-3,.,TGCGCCAGCAGCCAAGAGGGCGATGGGAAAGAAAAACTGTTTTTT,CASSQEGDGKEKLFF
TRBJ1-2,few,TRBV25-1,.,TGTGCCAGCAGACAGACCAACTATGGCTACACCTTC,CASRQTNYGYTF
TRBJ1-3,.,TRBV19,TRBD1,TGTGCCAGTAGTAAACCGGGACAGGGGCATCGAGTAGGAAACACCATATATTTT,CASSKPGQGHRVGNTIYF